One T cell receptor (beta chain) is described in this entry. The CDR3 covers 17 residues. Germline trimming cut 5 bases from V and 4 bases from J; bases unmatched to any gene: 9. Germline CDR1 reads SGHAT; CDR2 reads FQNNGV. Clones were read by immunoSEQ multiplex PCR, and TCRdb kept only the in-frame ones, dropping some. The repertoire holds approximately 60,000 clones, with more than 70% as singletons. The data were obtained in a study of PD-1 blockade in mismatch repair-deficient tumors. Study-wide background: Patients had 12 mismatch repair-deficient cancer types, all previously treated and progressing.

This sample comprised peripheral blood, obtained 52 weeks after starting pembrolizumab. The sequence derives from an adult with mismatch repair-deficient cancer. The V and J genes are TRBV11-2 and TRBJ2-5, with TRBD2 matching over 14 bases. The CDR3 sequence: CASSPTTSGRGGETQYF. CDR3 nucleotides: TGTGCCAGCAGCCCAACGACTAGCGGGAGGGGTGGAGAGACCCAGTACTTC.